The 18 T cell receptor beta chains below were found in one sample sequenced in a study of TIL therapy for anti-PD-1-resistant metastatic lung cancer. This was the immunoSEQ v3 assay. The protocol was immunoSEQ multiplex PCR, while the TCRdb copy is restricted to in-frame clones and leaves out a portion. The repertoire holds 95,000 or so clones, with about 71% as singletons. Documented time point: pre-treatment sample, taken before nivolumab and TIL therapy. Pleural nodules or supraclavicular lymph nodes made up most of the excised metastases sampled. Sequencing was performed on tumor tissue, taken at baseline. Receptors originate from a person between 25 and 80 years old with non-small cell lung cancer.

This chain links TRBV9 with TRBJ2-1; 9 positions agree with TRBD2. Losses at the gene ends were 0 bases for V and 3 bases for J; bases not matched to a gene: 7. Looked up from germline, CDR1 is SGDLS and CDR2 is YYNGEE. The CDR3 totals 17 residues. The chain's CDR3 is CASSVEAGGPYYNEQFF. For the CDR3, the DNA is TGTGCCAGCAGCGTAGAGGCGGGAGGGCCCTACTACAATGAGCAGTTCTTC.

The rearrangement links TRBV18 to TRBJ2-7; 8 bases map to TRBD2. CDR1 is KGHSH and CDR2 is LQKENI in the germline V gene. Trimming took 3 bases from V and 4 from J; bases not matched to a gene: 8. The CDR3 has 15 residues. The CDR3 here is CASSPVKRELYEQYF. The CDR3 DNA reads as TGTGCCAGCTCACCTGTCAAGCGGGAGCTATACGAGCAGTACTTC.

The rearrangement joins TRBV30 to TRBJ1-2, with unresolved D. The CDR3 extends over 11 amino acids. Germline CDR1 reads GTSNPN; CDR2 reads SVGIG (reference sequence). V lost 4 bases and J lost 1, with 4 bases in between. The CDR3 sequence: CAWISNYGYTF. CDR3 DNA: TGTGCCTGGATCAGTAACTATGGCTACACCTTC. The variable domain in full, with the rest retrieved from reference TRBV30 and TRBJ1-2, is SQTIHQWPATLVQPVGSPLSLECTVEGTSNPNLYWYRQAAGRGLQLLFYSVGIGQISSEVPQNLSASRPQDRQFILSSKKLLLSDSGFYLCAWISNYGYTFGSGTRLTVV.

This clone was observed once. The rearrangement uses TRBV7-2 and TRBJ2-1; 12 nucleotides align to TRBD2. In germline, CDR1 is SGHTA, CDR2 FQGNSA. This CDR3 contains 18 residues. V trimming: 5 bases; J trimming: 4 bases; junction bases outside the gene matches: 12. CDR3 sequence: CASSPRTSGISPYNEQFF. Written as DNA, the CDR3 is TGTGCCAGCAGCCCCCGGACTAGCGGGATTTCCCCTTACAATGAGCAGTTCTTC.

This chain joins TRBV6-4 and TRBJ2-6; TRBD2 matches 7 bases. Germline V gives CDR1 MRHNA, CDR2 SNTAGT. After removal of 2 bases from V and 0 bases from J, the junction contained 10 bases not matched to a gene. CDR3 length: 19 amino acids. DNA of the CDR3: TGTGCCAGCAGTGACCCCTCGGGGGGAGGCGGCTCTGGGGCCAACGTCCTGACTTTC. It translates to CASSDPSGGGGSGANVLTF.

In DNA, the CDR3 is TGTGCCAGCAGCTCACTAGCGCCTACGCAGTATTTT. Its translation: CASSSLAPTQYF. The J gene is TRBJ2-3, the V gene TRBV7-2; TRBD2 matches at 7 bases. The CDR3 covers 12 residues. The V gene's germline CDR1 is SGHTA and CDR2 FQGNSA. V shed 4 bases and J 8 bases; nucleotides not matched to a gene: 3.

This clone was seen repeatedly, ten times or more. The rearrangement uses TRBV9 and TRBJ2-3; 9 nucleotides agree with TRBD2. Unmatched junction bases numbered 6, after V lost 3 bases and J lost 4 bases. This CDR3 spans 15 amino acids. Germline values: CDR1 SGDLS, CDR2 YYNGEE. For the CDR3, the DNA is TGTGCCAGCAGCGGTAGCGGGAGAGGCGCAGATACGCAGTATTTT. Its translation: CASSGSGRGADTQYF.

V and J are TRBV29-1 and TRBJ1-6, with TRBD1 matching over 10 bases. CDR3 size: 13 residues. Germline loops: CDR1 SQVTM, CDR2 ANQGSEA. The V segment lost 5 bases and the J segment 6 bases; nucleotides outside the gene matches: 1. CDR3 residues: CSVRDRGNSPLHF. The DNA of the CDR3 is TGCAGCGTTAGGGACAGGGGTAATTCACCCCTCCACTTT.

The chain combines TRBV18 with TRBJ1-3, with D perhaps TRBD1 (5 bases). CDR1 is KGHSH and CDR2 is LQKENI in the germline V gene. Trimming shortened V by 0 bases and J by 0 bases, and 15 bases separated the two germline ends. The CDR3 covers 18 residues. As DNA, the CDR3 is TGTGCCAGCTCACCACCCTTTACCGGACAATACTCTGGAAACACCATATATTTT. Its protein product is CASSPPFTGQYSGNTIYF.

The chain employs TRBV5-8 and TRBJ2-3, with 11 nucleotides matching TRBD2. CDR1 is SGHTS, CDR2 YDEGEE, per germline. With 3 bases clipped from V and 4 bases from J, the junction kept 4 bases outside the gene matches. The CDR3 consists of 15 residues. The CDR3 DNA reads as TGTGCCAGCAGCTACCTACTAGCGGGGGCAGATACGCAGTATTTT. As protein: CASSYLLAGADTQYF. The entire variable domain, with the rest obtained from reference TRBV5-8 and TRBJ2-3, is as follows: EAGVTQSPTHLIKTRGQQATLRCSPISGHTSVYWYQQALGLGLQFLLWYDEGEERNRGNFPPRFSGRQFPNYSSELNVNALELEDSALYLCASSYLLAGADTQYFGPGTRLTVL.

The chain combines TRBV6-1 with TRBJ2-3; weak D call: TRBD1 (6 bases). Germline V CDR1 and CDR2: MNHNS, SASEGT. With 1 base removed from V and 6 bases from J, the gap between germline ends came to 14 bases. CDR3 length: 15 residues. CDR3 bases: TGTGCCAGCAGTGAAGGTGCGACAGGTCCGGATACGCAGTATTTT. As protein: CASSEGATGPDTQYF.

The J gene is TRBJ1-2, the V gene TRBV6-5, with 9 bases that match TRBD1. CDR1 and CDR2 (germline): MNHEY, SVGAGI. CDR3 length: 16 amino acids. Losses at the gene ends were 2 bases for V and 3 bases for J; bases not matched to a gene: 7. CDR3 nucleotide sequence: TGTGCCAGCAGTTACAAGGGACAGGGTGCCGACTATGGCTACACCTTC. Its translation is CASSYKGQGADYGYTF.

The chain carries TRBV18 and TRBJ2-3, with D tentatively TRBD2 (6 bases). Trimming shortened V by 6 bases and J by 0 bases, and 19 bases separated the two germline ends. Per the germline V gene, CDR1 is KGHSH and CDR2 is LQKENI. The CDR3 runs to 17 residues. DNA for the CDR3: TGTGCCAGCTCTCTGGAGCAACTAGCAGCTAGCACAGATACGCAGTATTTT. Translating gives CASSLEQLAASTDTQYF.

This clone was detected a few times. This chain uses TRBV4-2 with TRBJ1-6, with a possible D match to TRBD1 (6 bases). CDR1 LGHNA and CDR2 YNFKEQ come from the germline V gene. The CDR3 runs to 16 residues. V lost 3 bases and J lost 10, with 19 bases in between. Written as DNA, the CDR3 is TGTGCCAGCAGCCATAAATTAGCAGGGGAAGGCTCACCCCTCCACTTT. It encodes CASSHKLAGEGSPLHF.

The V and J genes are TRBV7-2 and TRBJ2-1; TRBD2 matches 13 bases. V gave up 5 bases and J gave up 9 bases; unmatched junction bases: 4. This CDR3 is 14 amino acids long. From germline, CDR1 is SGHTA and CDR2 FQGNSA. This CDR3 reads CASSGLAGVREQFF. The DNA of the CDR3 is TGTGCCAGCAGCGGACTAGCGGGAGTACGTGAGCAGTTCTTC.

The sample holds a few counts of this clone. V usage is TRBV19 and J usage is TRBJ1-5; D ambiguous. V lost 3 bases to trimming and J lost 6 bases, with 9 bases between them. Per the germline V gene, CDR1 is LNHDA and CDR2 is SQIVND (reference sequence). The CDR3 is 13 amino acids. The CDR3 here is CASSIGLGQPQHF. The CDR3 DNA reads TGTGCCAGTAGTATCGGTTTGGGTCAGCCCCAGCATTTT.

The chain joins TRBV5-4 to TRBJ1-6; no reliable D call. V lost 2 bases and J 7 bases, leaving 10 bases between the germline ends. The CDR3 is 14 amino acids. CDR1 is SGHNT and CDR2 is YYREEE in the germline V gene (reference sequence). CDR3 sequence (DNA): TGTGCCAGCAGCTTTAGTACAGAAAATTCACCCCTCCACTTT. It yields the protein CASSFSTENSPLHF.

The J gene is TRBJ2-5, the V gene TRBV6-2 or TRBV6-3; the match to TRBD2 covers 11 bases. Germline CDR1 is MNHEY and CDR2 is SVGEGT. V dropped 0 bases and J dropped 5; count of bases not matched to a gene: 8. The CDR3 spans 17 residues. CDR3 in DNA: TGTGCCAGCAGTTACTCGAGGATAGCGGGAGGGAAGGAGACCCAGTACTTC. It translates to CASSYSRIAGGKETQYF.